Listed below are T cell receptor beta chains from one sample, sequenced in a study of CD8 T cells in ankylosing spondylitis. MiXCR, applied by TCRdb to the 5' RACE reads, yields one record per CDR3 protein. This table holds about 700,000 distinct CDR3 sequences, under 20% found once. Sequencing input: blood, either unsorted or a sorted T cell fraction (not recorded which). These receptors all come from a male donor with ankylosing spondylitis. CDR3s include the opening cysteine and the closing phenylalanine or tryptophan. Each record gives: V gene, D gene, clone size, J gene, CDR3 DNA, CDR3 protein. The D gene is left open where the match is weak. Only some rows state a clone size, as once, few, many or a class for expanded clones.

TRBV4-1	NA	few	TRBJ1-5	TGCGCCAGCAGCCAAGATCATATGGGAGGCAATCAGCCCCAGCATTTT	CASSQDHMGGNQPQHF
TRBV6-2/TRBV6-3	NA	NA	TRBJ2-7	TGTGCCAGCAGTTACTCTTCTGGGCAGGGGATTTACGAGCAGTACTTC	CASSYSSGQGIYEQYF
TRBV20-1	NA	NA	TRBJ1-1	TGCAGTCCCCATGCCAGGGGCACTGAAGCTTTCTTT	CSPHARGTEAFF
TRBV30	NA	NA	TRBJ2-3	TGTGCCTGGCGATCCCGCGGTACAGATACGCAGTATTTT	CAWRSRGTDTQYF
TRBV28	TRBD2	once	TRBJ2-1	TGTGCCAGCACGATAGCGGGAGGTCTCTACAATGAGCAGTTCTTC	CASTIAGGLYNEQFF
TRBV29-1	TRBD1	NA	TRBJ1-1	TGCAGCGTACCGGACAGGTGGGGCACTGAAGCTTTCTTT	CSVPDRWGTEAFF
TRBV2	NA	few	TRBJ2-2	TGTGCCAGCAGTGAGGGGCAGGGTCGGGAGAACACCGGGGAGCTGTTTTTT	CASSEGQGRENTGELFF
TRBV29-1	NA	NA	TRBJ1-2	TGCAGCGTCGAGGGGGGCGGCTATGGCTACACCTTC	CSVEGGGYGYTF
TRBV20-1	TRBD1	few	TRBJ1-1	TGCAGTGCTAGAGCCCACGGGACAGGGGGCTTGAACACTGAAGCTTTCTTT	CSARAHGTGGLNTEAFF
TRBV11-2	NA	few	TRBJ2-7	TGTGCCAGCAGCCCCCCAATGGCCCGGTACGAGCAGTACTTC	CASSPPMARYEQYF
TRBV5-1	TRBD1	NA	TRBJ2-7	TGCGCCAGCAGCCTGGACAGGGGGCGCCCGAACTACGAGCAGTACTTC	CASSLDRGRPNYEQYF
TRBV5-1	TRBD1	few	TRBJ2-1	TGCGCCAGCAGCATGACAGGGGACAATGAGCAGTTCTTC	CASSMTGDNEQFF
TRBV5-5	NA	NA	TRBJ1-2	TGTGCCATGAGCCCGGGCCCCCGGAACTATGGCTACACCTTC	CAMSPGPRNYGYTF
TRBV3-1	NA	NA	TRBJ2-2	TGTGCCAGCAGCCAAAGGGCCGGGGAGCTGTTTTTT	CASSQRAGELFF
TRBV20-1	NA	NA	TRBJ2-3	TGCAGTGCTATAAAGGGGGTGGGGAGCACAGATACGCAGTATTTT	CSAIKGVGSTDTQYF